This T cell receptor (beta chain) is drawn from a study of CXCR3-negative and CXCR3-positive naive CD8 T cells. This CDR3 comprises 14 residues. Broader study findings: In both naive subsets diversity was comparably high, whereas memory CD8+ cells showed much lower diversity. CXCR3-positive naive cells carried more hydrophobic TRB CDR3s than CXCR3-negative ones.

Note on this clonotype: Its antigen is unidentified.

Through 5' RACE with UMI labels, the TRB cDNA libraries were prepared. TCRdb re-called the 5' RACE reads and gives one entry per CDR3 protein, without DNA. Reported are about 89,000 distinct CDR3 sequences; the ten largest clones contain approximately 1.1%. Every subset of CD8+ T cells was sorted in triplicate at 300,000 cells each. Sequences were obtained from naive CXCR3+ CD8+ T cells from blood. Subset indicated: CD45RO-CCR7+CD27+CD95- naive CD8+ T cells expressing CXCR3 (TNR3+). V is TRBV12-3 or TRBV12-4 and J is TRBJ2-1; with no DNA, the TCRdb D assignment of TRBD1 cannot be verified. This TCR derives from a human donor in good health. Some clones in this sample may be carry-over from other donors' samples. Here the CDR3 reads CASSFGRAGDEQFF.